The clone carrying this T cell receptor beta chain was detected once. What it binds is not known. The sort gate was single viable CD3+CD4+CD8-CD45RO+ cells for memory CD4+ T cells. Germline lookup yields CDR1 LGHNA and CDR2 YSLEER. The CDR3 loop spans 13 amino acids. V was shortened by 2 bases and J by 6 bases, with 10 bases between the two germline ends. The sample originates from a study of memory CD4+ T cells and cytomegalovirus serostatus. Study observations and caveats: A US-trained random forest predicted CMV serostatus with median AUC around 0.9.

The table came from immunoSEQ multiplex PCR; TCRdb's copy has only in-frame clones and leaves some out. The repertoire holds about 44,000 clones, with roughly three quarters as singletons. This chain uses TRBV4-3 with TRBJ1-1; D is unresolved. Sequenced: memory CD4+ T cells from blood. This receptor was taken from an adult in good health and CMV-seronegative. CDR3 nucleotides: TGCGCCAGCAGCCAACGCTACGGGGCTGAAGCTTTCTTT. This translates into CASSQRYGAEAFF.